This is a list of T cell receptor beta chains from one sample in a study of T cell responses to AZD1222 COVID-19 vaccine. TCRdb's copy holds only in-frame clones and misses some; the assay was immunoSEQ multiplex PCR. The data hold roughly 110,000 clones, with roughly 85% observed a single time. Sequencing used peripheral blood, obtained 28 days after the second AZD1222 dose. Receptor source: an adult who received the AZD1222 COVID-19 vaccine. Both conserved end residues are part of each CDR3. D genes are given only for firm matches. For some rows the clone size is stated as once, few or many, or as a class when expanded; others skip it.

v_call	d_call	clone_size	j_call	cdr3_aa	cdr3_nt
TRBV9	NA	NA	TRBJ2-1	CASSTVEGTEQFF	TGTGCCAGCAGCACAGTAGAGGGGACTGAGCAGTTCTTC
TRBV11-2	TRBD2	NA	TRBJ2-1	CASSLEVVTRGDNEQFF	TGTGCCAGCAGCTTAGAGGTAGTGACACGGGGGGACAATGAGCAGTTCTTC
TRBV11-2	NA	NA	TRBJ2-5	CASSQGQGEVETQYF	TGTGCCAGCAGCCAGGGTCAGGGGGAGGTAGAGACCCAGTACTTC
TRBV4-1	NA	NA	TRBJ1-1	CASSLGENTEAFF	TGCGCCAGCAGCCTTGGCGAGAACACTGAAGCTTTCTTT
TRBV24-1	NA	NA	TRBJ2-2	CATSDFQRGGEPGELFF	TGTGCCACCAGTGATTTTCAAAGGGGGGGCGAGCCCGGGGAGCTGTTTTTT
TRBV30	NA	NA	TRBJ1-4	CAWSVGVRSNEKLFF	TGTGCCTGGAGTGTCGGAGTCCGGAGTAATGAAAAACTGTTTTTT
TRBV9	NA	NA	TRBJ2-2	CASSVEGKNTGELFF	TGTGCCAGCAGCGTAGAGGGCAAGAACACCGGGGAGCTGTTTTTT
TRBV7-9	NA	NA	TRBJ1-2	CASNIPEDRSLDGYTF	TGTGCCAGCAACATCCCGGAGGACAGAAGTTTAGATGGCTACACCTTC
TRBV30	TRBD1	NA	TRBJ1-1	CAWSEGGGTEAFF	TGTGCCTGGTCGGAAGGGGGCGGCACTGAAGCTTTCTTT
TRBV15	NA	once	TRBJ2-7	CATSREANTYEQYF	TGTGCCACCAGCAGAGAGGCCAATACCTACGAGCAGTACTTC
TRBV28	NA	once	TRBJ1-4	CASSLREEKLFF	TGTGCCAGCAGTTTAAGGGAGGAAAAACTGTTTTTT
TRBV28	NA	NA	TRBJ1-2	CASSSPAGDYGYTF	TGTGCCAGCAGTTCCCCAGCAGGGGACTATGGCTACACCTTC
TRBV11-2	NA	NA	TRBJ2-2	CASSLDRHGELFF	TGTGCCAGCAGCTTAGATAGGCACGGGGAGCTGTTTTTT
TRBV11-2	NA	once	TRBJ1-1	CASSLGRLNTEAFF	TGTGCCAGCAGCTTAGGACGGCTGAACACTGAAGCTTTCTTT
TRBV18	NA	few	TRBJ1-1	CASSPPGVPEAFF	TGTGCCAGCTCACCGCCAGGTGTACCTGAAGCTTTCTTT
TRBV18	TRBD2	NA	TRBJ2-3	CASSRGLADLTDTQYF	TGTGCCAGCTCACGGGGACTAGCGGATCTCACAGATACGCAGTATTTT
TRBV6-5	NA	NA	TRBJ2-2	CASSYGGSNTGELFF	TGTGCCAGCAGTTACGGAGGGTCTAACACCGGGGAGCTGTTTTTT
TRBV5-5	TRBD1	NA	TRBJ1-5	CASSFWDRGNQPQHF	TGTGCCAGCAGCTTTTGGGACAGGGGAAATCAGCCCCAGCATTTT
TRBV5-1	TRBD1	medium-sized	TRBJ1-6	CASSLETGSSPLHF	TGCGCCAGCAGCTTGGAGACAGGGTCTTCACCCCTCCACTTT
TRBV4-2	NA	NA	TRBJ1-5	CASSHSGGGAVNQPQHF	TGTGCCAGCAGCCATTCTGGCGGCGGGGCGGTCAATCAGCCCCAGCATTTT
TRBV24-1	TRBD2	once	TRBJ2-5	CATRSGGGETQYF	TGTGCCACCCGGTCCGGGGGGGGAGAGACCCAGTACTTC
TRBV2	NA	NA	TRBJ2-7	CASRIPGQGLYEQYF	TGTGCCAGCAGGATCCCGGGGCAGGGGCTCTACGAGCAGTACTTC
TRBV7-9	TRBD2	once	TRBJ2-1	CASSLSGLAGFYNEQFF	TGTGCCAGCAGTTTATCCGGGCTAGCGGGGTTTTACAATGAGCAGTTCTTC
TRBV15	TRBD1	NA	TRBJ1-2	CATSEAGGVYGYTF	TGTGCCACCAGCGAGGCAGGGGGTGTGTATGGCTACACCTTC
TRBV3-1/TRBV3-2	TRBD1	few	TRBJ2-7	CASSETGAYEQYF	TGTGCCAGCAGCGAGACAGGGGCCTACGAGCAGTACTTC
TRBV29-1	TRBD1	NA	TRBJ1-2	CSVVSGTGGKGYTF	TGCAGCGTTGTATCCGGGACAGGGGGCAAGGGCTACACCTTC
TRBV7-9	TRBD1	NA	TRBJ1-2	CASSSRQGEHYGYTF	TGTGCCAGCAGCTCGCGACAGGGCGAGCACTATGGCTACACCTTC
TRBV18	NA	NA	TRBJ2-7	CASSPFDSIEVHF	TGTGCCAGCTCACCGTTCGACAGCATTGAGGTCCACTTC
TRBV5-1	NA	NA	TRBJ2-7	CASSLALSAGPYEQYF	TGCGCCAGCAGCTTGGCACTTTCCGCAGGACCCTACGAGCAGTACTTC
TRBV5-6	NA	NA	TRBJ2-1	CASSLADSYNEQFF	TGTGCCAGCAGCTTGGCCGACAGTTACAATGAGCAGTTCTTC
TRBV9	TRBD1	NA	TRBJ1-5	CASSGGQGRGNQPQHF	TGTGCCAGCAGCGGGGGACAGGGGAGGGGCAATCAGCCCCAGCATTTT
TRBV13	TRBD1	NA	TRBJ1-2	CASSFPQGENYGYTF	TGTGCCAGCAGCTTCCCACAGGGGGAAAACTATGGCTACACCTTC
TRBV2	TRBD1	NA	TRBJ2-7	CASSWTGFEQYF	TGTGCCAGCAGTTGGACAGGGTTCGAGCAGTACTTC